Sequencing of this T cell receptor beta chain was carried out in a study of control samples from healthy donors and cancer patients. The method was immunoSEQ multiplex PCR; TCRdb's version includes in-frame clones alone and lacks a portion of them. Of some 150,000 clones listed, just under 95% are singletons. The V gene's germline CDR1 is SEHNR and CDR2 FQNEAQ (reference sequence). The CDR3 sequence is 16 residues long. The germline V and J ends were trimmed by 5 bases and 0 bases, with 15 bases remaining between them. This clonotype originated in a man aged 55 to 70 with colorectal cancer. V and J are TRBV7-9 and TRBJ2-3; D assignment may be TRBD1 or TRBD2 (7 bases each). Source material: PBMCs. The CDR3 DNA is TGTGCCAGCAGCCCCAGCAGGGGGGGTAGCACAGATACGCAGTATTTT. Residues: CASSPSRGGSTDTQYF.